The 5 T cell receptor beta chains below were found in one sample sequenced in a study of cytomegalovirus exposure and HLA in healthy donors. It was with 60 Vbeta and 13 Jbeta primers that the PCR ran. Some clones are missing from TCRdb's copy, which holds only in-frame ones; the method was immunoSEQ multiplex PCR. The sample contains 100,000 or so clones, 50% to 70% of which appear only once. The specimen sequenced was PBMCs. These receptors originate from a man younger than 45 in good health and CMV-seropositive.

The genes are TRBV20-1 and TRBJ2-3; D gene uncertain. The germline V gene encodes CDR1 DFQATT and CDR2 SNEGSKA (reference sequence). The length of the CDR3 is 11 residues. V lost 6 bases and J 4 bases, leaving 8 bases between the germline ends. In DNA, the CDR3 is TGCAGTGCCCCCCGGGCAGATACGCAGTATTTT. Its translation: CSAPRADTQYF.

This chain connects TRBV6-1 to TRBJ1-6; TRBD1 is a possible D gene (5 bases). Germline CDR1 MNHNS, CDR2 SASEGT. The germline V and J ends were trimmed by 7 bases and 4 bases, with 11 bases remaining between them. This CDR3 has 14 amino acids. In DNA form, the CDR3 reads TGTGCCAGCACATTCGACAGTTATAATTCACCCCTCCACTTT. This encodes CASTFDSYNSPLHF.

The CDR3 coding sequence is TGTGCCAGCAGCGTAGCAGGGTCGGACGACGAGCAGTACTTC. This gives the protein CASSVAGSDDEQYF. This chain links TRBV9 with TRBJ2-7, with TRBD1 as a possible D gene (5 bases). CDR3 length equals 14 residues. Deletions cut 0 bases from V and 5 bases from J, with 12 bases between. The germline gives CDR1 SGDLS, CDR2 YYNGEE.

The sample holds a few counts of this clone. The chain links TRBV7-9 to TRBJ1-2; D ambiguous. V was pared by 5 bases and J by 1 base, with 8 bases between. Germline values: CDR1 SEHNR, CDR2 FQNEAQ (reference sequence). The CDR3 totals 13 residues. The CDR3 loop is CASSIQINYGYTF. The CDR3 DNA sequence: TGTGCCAGCAGCATACAGATTAACTATGGCTACACCTTC.

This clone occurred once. CDR3 protein: CASSQGPSGNTIYF. DNA for the CDR3: TGTGCCAGCAGTCAGGGGCCCTCTGGAAACACCATATATTTT. This chain joins TRBV6-5 and TRBJ1-3; perhaps TRBD1 as D (6 bases). The CDR3 totals 14 residues. V lost 5 bases and J 0 bases, leaving 8 bases between the germline ends. Per germline, CDR1 MNHEY and CDR2 SVGAGI.